The 4 T cell receptor beta chains below come from one sample, sequenced in a study of T cell clusters in autoimmune cytopenias. Multiplex touch-down PCR amplified TRB using TRB-A and TRB-B pools in one tube. TCRdb reanalyzed the multiplex PCR reads and collapses them to one entry per CDR3 protein, without DNA. This table holds 6,000 to 6,500 distinct CDR3 sequences. Approximately 36,000 genome equivalents of blood DNA were amplified for TRB. Sequences were obtained from peripheral blood. All receptors derive from a human donor with an autoimmune cytopenia or autoimmune hepatitis (not recorded which).

The chain carries TRBV2 and TRBJ1-1; the TRBD1 assignment by TCRdb is unverifiable without DNA. There are 13 residues in the CDR3. From germline, CDR1 is SNHLY and CDR2 FYNNEI. The CDR3 loop reads CASSPLGNTEAFF.

The chain combines TRBV20-1 with TRBJ2-1; TCRdb's assignment of TRBD2 cannot be checked, as there is no DNA. Germline V lookup: CDR1 DFQATT, CDR2 SNEGSKA (reference sequence). This CDR3 contains 16 residues. CDR3 loop: CSAPRGSGGQGGEQFF.

This chain connects TRBV20-1 to TRBJ2-5; the D call from TCRdb, TRBD2, cannot be confirmed without DNA. Germline V CDR1 and CDR2: DFQATT, SNEGSKA (reference sequence). This CDR3 has 16 amino acids. The CDR3 sequence is CSLPLSLAGVWKTQYF.

This clonotype counts as medium-sized by frequency. The chain recombines TRBV15 with TRBJ2-1. The length of the CDR3 is 13 residues. Germline CDR1 is LNHNV and CDR2 is YYDKDF (reference sequence). The CDR3 here is CATSRGLGYEQFF. Supplemented by reference TRBV15 and TRBJ2-1, the full variable domain reads DAMVIQNPRYQVTQFGKPVTLSCSQTLNHNVMYWYQQKSSQAPKLLFHYYDKDFNNEADTPDNFQSRRPNTSFCFLDIRSPGLGDTAMYLCATSRGLGYEQFFGPGTRLTVL.